These T cell receptor beta chains were read from a single sample in a study of T cells in Graves' hyperthyroidism and ophthalmopathy. TCRdb independently ran MiXCR on the multiplex PCR reads; one entry per CDR3 protein. This table has about 200,000 distinct CDR3 sequences, 17% appearing once. Sequenced input: blood. Receptors were obtained from a woman in her forties or fifties with Graves' hyperthyroidism. Each CDR3 is given with its conserved first and last residue. A D gene is named only where the DNA matches it firmly. Clone size appears in some rows only: once, few, many, or a class for an expanded clone.

cdr3_nt: TGTGCCAGCAGTTTTCTAGGGCCCACTGAAGCTTTCTTT
cdr3_aa: CASSFLGPTEAFF
clone_size: many
cdr3_length: 13
d_call: NA
v_call: TRBV12-3/TRBV12-4
j_call: TRBJ1-1

cdr3_nt: TGCGCCAGCAGCCATGCACAACCTGACGGCGCTGGCTACACCTTC
cdr3_aa: CASSHAQPDGAGYTF
clone_size: many
cdr3_length: 15
d_call: NA
v_call: TRBV4-1
j_call: TRBJ1-2

cdr3_nt: TGTGCCAGCGGAATACATACGAACACTGAAGCTTTCTTT
cdr3_aa: CASGIHTNTEAFF
clone_size: many
cdr3_length: 13
d_call: NA
v_call: TRBV28
j_call: TRBJ1-1

cdr3_nt: TGTGCCAGCAGTCCCCTCCCTACGGGAAGGATTAATGAGCAGTTCTTC
cdr3_aa: CASSPLPTGRINEQFF
clone_size: many
cdr3_length: 16
d_call: NA
v_call: TRBV27
j_call: TRBJ2-1

cdr3_nt: TGCAGCCCCGGTGGGTCTGCGAACACTGAAGCTTTCTTT
cdr3_aa: CSPGGSANTEAFF
clone_size: many
cdr3_length: 13
d_call: NA
v_call: TRBV29-1
j_call: TRBJ1-1

cdr3_nt: TGTGCCAGCAGCGTAAAGGTGGGAAGCGGTAACACCGGGGAGCTGTTTTTT
cdr3_aa: CASSVKVGSGNTGELFF
clone_size: few
cdr3_length: 17
d_call: NA
v_call: TRBV9
j_call: TRBJ2-2

cdr3_nt: TGTGCCTGGAGTCCTCTTGTGAGGGAGGACACTGAAGTTTTCTTT
cdr3_aa: CAWSPLVREDTEVFF
clone_size: few
cdr3_length: 15
d_call: NA
v_call: TRBV30
j_call: TRBJ1-1

cdr3_nt: TGTGCCAGCAGCACTAGCGGGAGTAACGGGGCGCCACAAGAGACCCAGTACTTC
cdr3_aa: CASSTSGSNGAPQETQYF
clone_size: many
cdr3_length: 18
d_call: TRBD2
v_call: TRBV28
j_call: TRBJ2-5

cdr3_nt: TGTGCCAGCAGCCAGGACAGGGGGGAGACCCAGTACTTC
cdr3_aa: CASSQDRGETQYF
clone_size: many
cdr3_length: 13
d_call: TRBD1
v_call: TRBV11-2
j_call: TRBJ2-5

cdr3_nt: TGCGCCAGCAGCAGTGGGACTAGCGGGGGCTCGGATACGCAGTATTTT
cdr3_aa: CASSSGTSGGSDTQYF
clone_size: few
cdr3_length: 16
d_call: TRBD2
v_call: TRBV5-1
j_call: TRBJ2-3

cdr3_nt: TGTGCCAGCAGTATAGGCGGGACAGGCCGCAATGAGCAGTTCTTC
cdr3_aa: CASSIGGTGRNEQFF
clone_size: many
cdr3_length: 15
d_call: TRBD1
v_call: TRBV7-8
j_call: TRBJ2-1

cdr3_nt: TGTGCCAGCAGCTCCGATGGCTTACCGGGGGACATTCAGTACTTC
cdr3_aa: CASSSDGLPGDIQYF
clone_size: NA
cdr3_length: 15
d_call: NA
v_call: TRBV7-9
j_call: TRBJ2-4

cdr3_nt: TGCGCCAGCAGCCAGGGCCAGGTGATATACGAGCAGTACTTC
cdr3_aa: CASSQGQVIYEQYF
clone_size: many
cdr3_length: 14
d_call: NA
v_call: TRBV5-1
j_call: TRBJ2-7

cdr3_nt: TGTGCCTGGAAGAAACCCGGGACAGGGCGTAATGGCTACACCTTC
cdr3_aa: CAWKKPGTGRNGYTF
clone_size: NA
cdr3_length: 15
d_call: TRBD1
v_call: TRBV30
j_call: TRBJ1-2

cdr3_nt: TGTGCCAGCAGCGTTGGGACAGGGGAAGAGACCCAGTACTTC
cdr3_aa: CASSVGTGEETQYF
clone_size: many
cdr3_length: 14
d_call: TRBD1
v_call: TRBV7-8
j_call: TRBJ2-5

cdr3_nt: TGTGCCACCACGACCCCTGCGGGAGTTCTGAACGCCGGGGAGCTGTTTTTT
cdr3_aa: CATTTPAGVLNAGELFF
clone_size: few
cdr3_length: 17
d_call: TRBD2
v_call: TRBV6-2/TRBV6-3
j_call: TRBJ2-2

cdr3_nt: TGTGCCAGCAGGTCCCGACAGGGTTTGAACACTGAAGCTTTCTTT
cdr3_aa: CASRSRQGLNTEAFF
clone_size: many
cdr3_length: 15
d_call: TRBD1
v_call: TRBV7-9
j_call: TRBJ1-1

cdr3_nt: TGCGCCAGCAGTGAGATTGGGGGAGTGGACGAGCAGTACTTC
cdr3_aa: CASSEIGGVDEQYF
clone_size: many
cdr3_length: 14
d_call: NA
v_call: TRBV10-2
j_call: TRBJ2-7

cdr3_nt: TGTGCCACCAGTGATTTAAACGGACAGACCTACGAGCAGTACTTC
cdr3_aa: CATSDLNGQTYEQYF
clone_size: many
cdr3_length: 15
d_call: NA
v_call: TRBV24-1
j_call: TRBJ2-7

cdr3_nt: TGCGCCAGCAGCCAAGATTGGGCACCTCCCCAAGAGACCCAGTACTTC
cdr3_aa: CASSQDWAPPQETQYF
clone_size: NA
cdr3_length: 16
d_call: NA
v_call: TRBV4-1
j_call: TRBJ2-5

cdr3_nt: TGTGCCAGCAGCCGGAACTGGGGTTCCTACGAGCAGTACTTC
cdr3_aa: CASSRNWGSYEQYF
clone_size: NA
cdr3_length: 14
d_call: NA
v_call: TRBV28
j_call: TRBJ2-7

cdr3_nt: TGTGCCTGGAGTGCCGGGACAGGGGGCGGCTACACCTTC
cdr3_aa: CAWSAGTGGGYTF
clone_size: NA
cdr3_length: 13
d_call: TRBD1
v_call: TRBV30
j_call: TRBJ1-2

cdr3_nt: TGTGCCAGCAGTTTAGCCGGGACAGGGAATTCACCCCTCCACTTT
cdr3_aa: CASSLAGTGNSPLHF
clone_size: few
cdr3_length: 15
d_call: TRBD1
v_call: TRBV27
j_call: TRBJ1-6

cdr3_nt: TGCGCCAGCAGCCAAGATCCCGGGACGGGCAGGGAGTATGGCTACACCTTC
cdr3_aa: CASSQDPGTGREYGYTF
clone_size: NA
cdr3_length: 17
d_call: NA
v_call: TRBV4-1
j_call: TRBJ1-2

cdr3_nt: TGTGCCAGCAGCTATGTACAGGGGGGTAATTCACCCCTCCACTTT
cdr3_aa: CASSYVQGGNSPLHF
clone_size: NA
cdr3_length: 15
d_call: TRBD1
v_call: TRBV5-4
j_call: TRBJ1-6

cdr3_nt: TGTGCCAGCAAACAGGGGGCACGCACAGATACGCAGTATTTT
cdr3_aa: CASKQGARTDTQYF
clone_size: many
cdr3_length: 14
d_call: TRBD1
v_call: TRBV2
j_call: TRBJ2-3

cdr3_nt: TGTGCCAGCAGCCAAGATACGCGGCAGGGAGGCTACAATGAGCAGTTCTTC
cdr3_aa: CASSQDTRQGGYNEQFF
clone_size: many
cdr3_length: 17
d_call: NA
v_call: TRBV3-1
j_call: TRBJ2-1

cdr3_nt: TGTGCCAGTAGTACGACTAGCGGGATCACCTACGAGCAGTACTTC
cdr3_aa: CASSTTSGITYEQYF
clone_size: NA
cdr3_length: 15
d_call: TRBD2
v_call: TRBV19
j_call: TRBJ2-7

cdr3_nt: TGCAGCGTTGAAGGGGGTAAGGGGCAGCCCCAGCATTTT
cdr3_aa: CSVEGGKGQPQHF
clone_size: few
cdr3_length: 13
d_call: NA
v_call: TRBV29-1
j_call: TRBJ1-5

cdr3_nt: TGTGCCAGCAGCCAAGCCTCTGGCGGTACTTACACAGATACGCAGTATTTT
cdr3_aa: CASSQASGGTYTDTQYF
clone_size: few
cdr3_length: 17
d_call: NA
v_call: TRBV3-1
j_call: TRBJ2-3

cdr3_nt: TGTGCTAGTGGTTTGGTACGGGTGACTAGCGGATCCAATGAGCAGTTCTTC
cdr3_aa: CASGLVRVTSGSNEQFF
clone_size: many
cdr3_length: 17
d_call: TRBD2
v_call: TRBV12-5
j_call: TRBJ2-1

cdr3_nt: TGTGCCAGCAGTGGGCTAGCGGGATTGGGGGCCTACGAGCAGTCCTTC
cdr3_aa: CASSGLAGLGAYEQSF
clone_size: NA
cdr3_length: 16
d_call: TRBD2
v_call: TRBV6-1
j_call: TRBJ2-7

cdr3_nt: TGTGCCAGCAGTTTCGATAGCCGACTAGCGGGAGCTAATGAGCAGTTCTTC
cdr3_aa: CASSFDSRLAGANEQFF
clone_size: many
cdr3_length: 17
d_call: TRBD2
v_call: TRBV28
j_call: TRBJ2-1

cdr3_nt: TGTGCCAGTACAGTTTCTCCCGGAAACACCATATATTTT
cdr3_aa: CASTVSPGNTIYF
clone_size: few
cdr3_length: 13
d_call: NA
v_call: TRBV12-3/TRBV12-4
j_call: TRBJ1-3

cdr3_nt: TGTGCCACCAGCAGACTTAGCGGGACGCGGCTCACAGATACGCAGTATTTT
cdr3_aa: CATSRLSGTRLTDTQYF
clone_size: few
cdr3_length: 17
d_call: TRBD2
v_call: TRBV15
j_call: TRBJ2-3

cdr3_nt: TGTGCCAGCAGCTTCCAAAGGTCAGCGGTGAACACCGGGGAGCTGTTTTTT
cdr3_aa: CASSFQRSAVNTGELFF
clone_size: many
cdr3_length: 17
d_call: NA
v_call: TRBV11-3
j_call: TRBJ2-2

cdr3_nt: TGTGCCAGCAGCCAGAGGGGACTAGTCTTTGAGCGGTTCTTC
cdr3_aa: CASSQRGLVFERFF
clone_size: NA
cdr3_length: 14
d_call: TRBD2
v_call: TRBV4-2
j_call: TRBJ2-1

cdr3_nt: TGTGCCGCCAGACCAGGGGTGGCCGGGGAGCTGTTTTTT
cdr3_aa: CAARPGVAGELFF
clone_size: few
cdr3_length: 13
d_call: NA
v_call: TRBV19
j_call: TRBJ2-2

cdr3_nt: TGTGCCAGCAGTGACGGCCAAGACACCGGGGAGCTGTTTTTT
cdr3_aa: CASSDGQDTGELFF
clone_size: few
cdr3_length: 14
d_call: NA
v_call: TRBV6-4
j_call: TRBJ2-2

cdr3_nt: TGTGCCAGCACCTCTACTAGCGGGAGGACGTATGAGCAGTTCTTC
cdr3_aa: CASTSTSGRTYEQFF
clone_size: many
cdr3_length: 15
d_call: TRBD2
v_call: TRBV12-3/TRBV12-4
j_call: TRBJ2-1

cdr3_nt: TGTGCCTGGAGTCCCGGAACAGCGAGCTCTGGAAACACCATATATTTT
cdr3_aa: CAWSPGTASSGNTIYF
clone_size: NA
cdr3_length: 16
d_call: NA
v_call: TRBV30
j_call: TRBJ1-3

cdr3_nt: TGTGCCAGCCCCATGAGGGGATCCGCGGGGGGAGAGACCCAGTACTTC
cdr3_aa: CASPMRGSAGGETQYF
clone_size: NA
cdr3_length: 16
d_call: TRBD2
v_call: TRBV6-2/TRBV6-3
j_call: TRBJ2-5

cdr3_nt: TGTGCCACCAGTGCAGGCTCCCAAGAGACCCAGTACTTC
cdr3_aa: CATSAGSQETQYF
clone_size: many
cdr3_length: 13
d_call: NA
v_call: TRBV24-1
j_call: TRBJ2-5

cdr3_nt: TGCAGTGCTAGGCTTGGGCGGAGGATCGCCCAAGAGACCCAGTACTTC
cdr3_aa: CSARLGRRIAQETQYF
clone_size: many
cdr3_length: 16
d_call: NA
v_call: TRBV20-1
j_call: TRBJ2-5

cdr3_nt: TGTGCCAGCAGTATCGACAGGGGGCCGTACGAGCAGTACTTC
cdr3_aa: CASSIDRGPYEQYF
clone_size: many
cdr3_length: 14
d_call: TRBD1
v_call: TRBV12-3/TRBV12-4
j_call: TRBJ2-7

cdr3_nt: TGCAGTGCTAGGGTCAGAAGGGCCGGGAAGAGACACACTGAAGCTTTCTTT
cdr3_aa: CSARVRRAGKRHTEAFF
clone_size: NA
cdr3_length: 17
d_call: NA
v_call: TRBV20-1
j_call: TRBJ1-1

cdr3_nt: TGCAGTGCTCTCCGACTAGCGGGAGTGGGTGAGCAGTTCTTC
cdr3_aa: CSALRLAGVGEQFF
clone_size: NA
cdr3_length: 14
d_call: TRBD2
v_call: TRBV20-1
j_call: TRBJ2-1

cdr3_nt: TGTGCCAGCAGCTCCCGGGCTGGCGGGAGGAACACCGGGGAGCTGTTTTTT
cdr3_aa: CASSSRAGGRNTGELFF
clone_size: many
cdr3_length: 17
d_call: TRBD2
v_call: TRBV11-2
j_call: TRBJ2-2

cdr3_nt: TGTGCCAGCAGCGTAGTCCCGGATAGCGGGAACACCGGGGAGCTGTTTTTT
cdr3_aa: CASSVVPDSGNTGELFF
clone_size: NA
cdr3_length: 17
d_call: NA
v_call: TRBV9
j_call: TRBJ2-2

cdr3_nt: TGCAGTGCTAGGTGGGGGAGAAACTACAATGAGCAGTTCTTC
cdr3_aa: CSARWGRNYNEQFF
clone_size: many
cdr3_length: 14
d_call: NA
v_call: TRBV20-1
j_call: TRBJ2-1